Following are 15 T cell receptor beta chains from one sample sequenced in a study of blood T cells in healthy people across ages. Alongside a J-beta primer mix, a sample-barcoded 5' primer served in a second PCR lasting roughly 7 to 11 cycles. In TCRdb, the 5' RACE reads were re-called with MiXCR into one record per CDR3 protein. The table lists some 760,000 distinct CDR3 sequences, approximately 25% of them singletons. The same sample was also used in a study of T cells of mothers and their children.

Sequencing was performed on blood. These receptors came from a boy aged 5-17 years in good health.

This clonotype was seen once. The chain joins TRBV20-1 to TRBJ1-3; D call uncertain. CDR3 size: 13 residues. V lost 2 bases and J 6 bases, leaving 11 bases between the germline ends. Looked up from germline, CDR1 is DFQATT and CDR2 is SNEGSKA (reference sequence). In DNA form, the CDR3 reads TGCAGTGCTAGACCTGGGTTTGCAAACACCATATATTTT. Encoded protein: CSARPGFANTIYF.

This clonotype showed up just a few times. This chain links TRBV29-1 with TRBJ1-1; possibly TRBD1 for D (6 bases). This CDR3 has 13 amino acids. Trimming took off 0 bases at V and 5 bases at J, with 10 bases between the two ends. Looked up from germline, CDR1 is SQVTM and CDR2 is ANQGSEA. The CDR3 region has the DNA TGCAGCGTTGAAGAGGGGGGGCGGACTGAAGCTTTCTTT. Protein sequence: CSVEEGGRTEAFF. Supplemented by reference TRBV29-1 and TRBJ1-1, the full variable domain reads SAVISQKPSRDICQRGTSLTIQCQVDSQVTMMFWYRQQPGQSLTLIATANQGSEATYESGFVIDKFPISRPNLTFSTLTVSNMSPEDSSIYLCSVEEGGRTEAFFGQGTRLTVV.

The chain employs TRBV3-1 and TRBJ2-5, with D hard to call. The CDR3 length is 14 residues. V shed 5 bases and J shed 4 bases, with 14 bases lying between them. Germline values: CDR1 LGHDT, CDR2 YNNKEL (reference sequence). The CDR3 DNA follows: TGTGCCAGCAGCTCCATGGGGTTCCGAGAGACCCAGTACTTC. Its protein product is CASSSMGFRETQYF.

This clonotype was found a few times. This chain joins TRBV28 and TRBJ1-4; 8 bases align to TRBD1. Per the germline V gene, CDR1 is MDHEN and CDR2 is SYDVKM. The length of the CDR3 is 14 residues. V trimming: 10 bases; J trimming: 7 bases; junction bases outside the gene matches: 11. DNA for the CDR3: TGTGCCACCCTAATTCAGGGGGCGGGTGAAAAACTGTTTTTT. It is translated as CATLIQGAGEKLFF.

The chain combines TRBV20-1 with TRBJ1-2; D possibly corresponds to TRBD1 (5 bases). Trimming shortened V by 6 bases and J by 2 bases, and 13 bases separated the two germline ends. In germline, CDR1 is DFQATT, CDR2 SNEGSKA (reference sequence). There are 13 residues in the CDR3. CDR3 protein: CSAAVRGNYGYTF. DNA for the CDR3: TGCAGTGCCGCCGTGCGGGGGAACTATGGCTACACCTTC.

This clonotype showed up just a few times. The junction differs from germline at one of its ends, possibly a read error. The gene calls are TRBV6-2 or TRBV6-3 and TRBJ2-5; no clear D. The DNA end favors TRBJ2-1, so the J call may be wrong. Germline-derived CDR1 and CDR2 are MNHEY and SVGEGT. The CDR3 totals 19 residues. The CDR3 here is CASGYSILKSTLSYNEQFF. CDR3 in DNA: TGTGCCAGCGGTTACTCGATTTTAAAAAGCACTCTATCCTACAATGAGCAGTTCTTC.

J is TRBJ2-4 and V is TRBV9; no definite D call. CDR1 SGDLS and CDR2 YYNGEE come from the germline V gene. Trimming removed 0 bases from V and 6 bases from J, with 13 bases in between. This CDR3 is 15 amino acids long. DNA of the CDR3: TGTGCCAGCAGCGTAGCACCGGAATTAGGAAACATTCAGTACTTC. Its protein product is CASSVAPELGNIQYF.

The chain carries TRBV6-5 and TRBJ1-2, with D possibly matching TRBD1 (6 bases). V gave up 5 bases and J gave up 6 bases, with 25 bases separating them. Germline values: CDR1 MNHEY, CDR2 SVGAGI. This CDR3 has 17 amino acids. CDR3 coding DNA: TGTGCCAGCAGTCCCGGCGCGTGGAAGCAGGGGTCTGATGGCTACACCTTC. Its protein is CASSPGAWKQGSDGYTF.

This clonotype was detected a few times. The chain combines TRBV11-2 with TRBJ2-7; 9 bases line up with TRBD1. The tail of the sequence fits TRBJ2-5 better, so the J call may be wrong. This CDR3 spans 16 amino acids. CDR1 is SGHAT and CDR2 is FQNNGV in the germline V gene. The CDR3 protein is CASSLAGQGLGETQYF. The CDR3 coding sequence is TGTGCCAGCAGCTTAGCTGGACAGGGGTTGGGAGAGACCCAGTACTTC.

The rearrangement joins TRBV19 to TRBJ2-7; TRBD1 matches 7 bases. V dropped 4 bases and J dropped 3; count of bases not matched to a gene: 9. This CDR3 spans 15 amino acids. Germline CDR1 reads LNHDA; CDR2 reads SQIVND (reference sequence). Written as DNA, the CDR3 is TGTGCCAGTAGTAAGGGACGGACAGGACTCTACGAGCAGTACTTC. As protein: CASSKGRTGLYEQYF.

The J gene is TRBJ2-5, the V gene TRBV7-3; D unclear. Trimming left V 3 bases short and J 2 bases short, with 16 bases between. The CDR3 runs to 16 residues. The V gene's germline CDR1 is SGHTA and CDR2 FQGTGA. The CDR3 DNA follows: TGTGCCAGCAGCTTGACTCCTACAACAACTCAAGAGACCCAGTACTTC. The encoded protein is CASSLTPTTTQETQYF. Full variable domain (rest looked up from reference TRBV7-3 and TRBJ2-5): GAGVSQTPSNKVTEKGKYVELRCDPISGHTALYWYRQSLGQGPEFLIYFQGTGAADDSGLPNDRFFAVRPEGSVSTLKIQRTERGDSAVYLCASSLTPTTTQETQYFGPGTRLLVL.

This clonotype was recorded at least ten times. The chain has TRBV27 and TRBJ2-1; D unclear. Germline loops: CDR1 MNHEY, CDR2 SMNVEV (reference sequence). V was clipped by 2 bases and J by 3 bases, with 8 bases between them. The CDR3 contains 14 residues. The CDR3 spells CASSLGSDYNEQFF. CDR3 sequence (DNA): TGTGCCAGCAGTTTAGGGTCGGACTACAATGAGCAGTTCTTC.

This clonotype was seen a handful of times. The chain carries TRBV28 and TRBJ2-5; 8 bases align to TRBD2. The J call may be in error: the DNA end matches TRBJ2-7 better. The CDR3 runs to 14 residues. Germline assignment: CDR1 MDHEN and CDR2 SYDVKM. CDR3 coding DNA: TGTGCCAGCAGTTTCCCGGGGGGGGGCTACGAGCAGTACTTC. Translating it yields CASSFPGGGYEQYF.

The sample holds a few counts of this clonotype. V is TRBV4-1 and J is TRBJ2-5, with TRBD2 matching over 9 bases. The J call may be incorrect, as the DNA end agrees better with TRBJ2-1. CDR1 MGHRA and CDR2 YSYEKL come from the germline V gene. This CDR3 spans 13 amino acids. This chain's CDR3 is CASSPPSGEEQFF. The DNA of the CDR3 is TGCGCCAGCAGCCCCCCTAGCGGGGAAGAGCAGTTCTTC.

This chain joins TRBV10-3 and TRBJ1-1; D remains ambiguous. This CDR3 contains 12 residues. V was shortened by 2 bases and J by 7 bases, with 8 bases between the two germline ends. In germline, CDR1 is ENHRY, CDR2 SYGVKD. CDR3 coding DNA: TGTGCCATCAGTGAGGAAGGACTTGAAGCTTTCTTT. Protein product: CAISEEGLEAFF.